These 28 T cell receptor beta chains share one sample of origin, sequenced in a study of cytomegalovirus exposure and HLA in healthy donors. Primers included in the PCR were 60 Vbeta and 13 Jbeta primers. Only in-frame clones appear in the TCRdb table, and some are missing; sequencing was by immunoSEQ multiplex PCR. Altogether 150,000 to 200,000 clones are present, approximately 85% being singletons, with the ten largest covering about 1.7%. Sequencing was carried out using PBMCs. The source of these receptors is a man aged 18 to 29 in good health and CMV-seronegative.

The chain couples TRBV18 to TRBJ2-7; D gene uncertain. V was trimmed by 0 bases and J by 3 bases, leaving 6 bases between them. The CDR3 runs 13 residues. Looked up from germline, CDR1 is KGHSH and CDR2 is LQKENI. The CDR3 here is CASSPPHNYEQYF. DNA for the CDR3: TGTGCCAGCTCACCACCGCACAACTACGAGCAGTACTTC.

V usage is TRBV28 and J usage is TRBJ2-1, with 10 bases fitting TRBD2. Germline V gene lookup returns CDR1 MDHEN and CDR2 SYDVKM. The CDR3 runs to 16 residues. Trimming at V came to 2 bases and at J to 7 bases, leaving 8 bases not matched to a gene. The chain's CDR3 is CASSLLAGEWGNEQFF. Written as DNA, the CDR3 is TGTGCCAGCAGTTTACTAGCGGGAGAATGGGGGAATGAGCAGTTCTTC.

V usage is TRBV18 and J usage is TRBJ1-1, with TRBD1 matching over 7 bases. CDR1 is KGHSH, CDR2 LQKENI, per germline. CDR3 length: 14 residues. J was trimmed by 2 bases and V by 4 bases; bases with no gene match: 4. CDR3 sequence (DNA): TGTGCCAGCTCACTACAGGGGATCAACACTGAAGCTTTCTTT. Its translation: CASSLQGINTEAFF. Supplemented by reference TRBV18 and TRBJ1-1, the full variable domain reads NAGVMQNPRHLVRRRGQEARLRCSPMKGHSHVYWYRQLPEEGLKFMVYLQKENIIDESGMPKERFSAEFPKEGPSILRIQQVVRGDSAAYFCASSLQGINTEAFFGQGTRLTVV.

CDR3 sequence: CASSPTTRQNTEAFF. CDR3 bases: TGTGCCAGCTCACCGACGACCAGGCAGAACACTGAAGCTTTCTTT. The rearrangement joins TRBV18 to TRBJ1-1; D call uncertain. The CDR3 is made up of 15 amino acids. CDR1 KGHSH and CDR2 LQKENI come from the germline V gene. V lost 3 bases to trimming and J lost 1 base, with 12 bases between them.

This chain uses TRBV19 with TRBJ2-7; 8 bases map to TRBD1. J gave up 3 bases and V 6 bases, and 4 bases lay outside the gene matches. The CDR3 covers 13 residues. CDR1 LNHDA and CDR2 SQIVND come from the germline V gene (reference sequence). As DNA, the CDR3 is TGTGCCAGTAGCAGGGACAGGATCTACGAGCAGTACTTC. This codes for CASSRDRIYEQYF.

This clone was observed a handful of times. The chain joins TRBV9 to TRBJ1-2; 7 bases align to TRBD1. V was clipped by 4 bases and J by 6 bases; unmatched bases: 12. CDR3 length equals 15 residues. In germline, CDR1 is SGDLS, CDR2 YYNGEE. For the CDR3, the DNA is TGTGCCAGCAGCTTAAGGGGACAGCCAGTAAATGGCTACACCTTC. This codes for CASSLRGQPVNGYTF.

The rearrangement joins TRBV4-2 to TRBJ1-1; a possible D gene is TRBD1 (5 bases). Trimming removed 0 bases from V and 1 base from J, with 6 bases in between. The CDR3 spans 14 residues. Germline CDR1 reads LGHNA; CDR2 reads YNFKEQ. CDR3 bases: TGTGCCAGCAGCCAAGACGGGGGGAACACTGAAGCTTTCTTT. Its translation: CASSQDGGNTEAFF.

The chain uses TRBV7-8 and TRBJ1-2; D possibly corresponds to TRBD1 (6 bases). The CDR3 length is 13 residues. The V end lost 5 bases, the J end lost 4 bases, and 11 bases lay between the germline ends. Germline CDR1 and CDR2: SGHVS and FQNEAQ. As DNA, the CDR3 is TGTGCCAGCAGCACCACAGGGACCTATGGCTACACCTTC. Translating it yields CASSTTGTYGYTF.

The CDR3 here is CASSLDYYRAETQYF. CDR3 sequence (DNA): TGTGCCAGCAGCTTAGATTATTACAGGGCAGAGACCCAGTACTTC. The J gene is TRBJ2-5, the V gene TRBV11-2, with a possible D match to TRBD1 (6 bases). V lost 0 bases to trimming and J lost 4 bases, with 12 bases between them. CDR3 length equals 15 residues. Germline loops: CDR1 SGHAT, CDR2 FQNNGV.

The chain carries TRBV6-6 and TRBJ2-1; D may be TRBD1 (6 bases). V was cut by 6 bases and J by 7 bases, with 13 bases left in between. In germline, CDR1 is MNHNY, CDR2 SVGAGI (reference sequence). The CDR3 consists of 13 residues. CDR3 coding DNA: TGTGCCAGCAGGGGGGCTGTGGATAATGAGCAGTTCTTC. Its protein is CASRGAVDNEQFF.

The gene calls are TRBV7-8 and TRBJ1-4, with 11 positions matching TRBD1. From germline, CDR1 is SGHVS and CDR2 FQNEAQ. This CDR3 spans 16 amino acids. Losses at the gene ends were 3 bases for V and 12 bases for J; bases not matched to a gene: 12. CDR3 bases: TGTGCCAGCAGCTTTAGGACAGGGGGCGCGGTGGCCGAACTGTTTTTT. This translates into CASSFRTGGAVAELFF. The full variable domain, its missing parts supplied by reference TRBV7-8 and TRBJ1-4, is GAGVSQSPRYKVAKRGQDVALRCDPISGHVSLFWYQQALGQGPEFLTYFQNEAQLDKSGLPSDRFFAERPEGSVSTLKIQRTQQEDSAVYLCASSFRTGGAVAELFFGSGTQLSVL.

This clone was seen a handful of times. This chain's CDR3 is CASSLGGGTSTQYF. DNA for the CDR3: TGTGCCAGCAGCTTAGGGGGGGGAACCTCTACGCAGTATTTT. The chain has TRBV11-3 and TRBJ2-3, with 7 bases that match TRBD2. V shed 1 base, J shed 8 bases, and the junction held 6 bases outside the gene matches. CDR3 length: 14 residues. From germline, CDR1 is SGHNT and CDR2 YENEEA.

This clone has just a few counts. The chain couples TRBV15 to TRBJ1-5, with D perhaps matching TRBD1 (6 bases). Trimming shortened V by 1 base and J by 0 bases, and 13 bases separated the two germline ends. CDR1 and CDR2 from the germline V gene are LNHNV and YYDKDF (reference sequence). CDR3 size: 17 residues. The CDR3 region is CATSRVSQGYSNQPQHF. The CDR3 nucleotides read TGTGCCACCAGCAGAGTTTCGCAGGGGTATAGCAATCAGCCCCAGCATTTT.

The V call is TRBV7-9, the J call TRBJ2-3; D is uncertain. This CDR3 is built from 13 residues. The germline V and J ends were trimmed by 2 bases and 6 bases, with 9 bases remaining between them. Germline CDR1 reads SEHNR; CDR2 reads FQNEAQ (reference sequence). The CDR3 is CASSLIDFDTQYF. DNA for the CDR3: TGTGCCAGCAGCTTAATTGACTTCGATACGCAGTATTTT.

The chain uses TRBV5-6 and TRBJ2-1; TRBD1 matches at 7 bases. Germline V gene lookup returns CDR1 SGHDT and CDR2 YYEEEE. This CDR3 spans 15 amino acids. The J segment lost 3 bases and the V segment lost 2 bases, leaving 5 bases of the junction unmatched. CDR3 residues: CASSFEGASYNEQFF. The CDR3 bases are TGTGCCAGCAGCTTCGAGGGGGCGAGCTACAATGAGCAGTTCTTC.

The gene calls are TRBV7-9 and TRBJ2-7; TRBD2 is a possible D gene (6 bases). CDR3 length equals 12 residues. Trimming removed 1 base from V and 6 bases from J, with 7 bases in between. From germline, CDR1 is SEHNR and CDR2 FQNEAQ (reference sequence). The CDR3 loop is CASSLEGGEQYF. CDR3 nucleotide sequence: TGTGCCAGCAGCTTAGAGGGAGGCGAGCAGTACTTC.

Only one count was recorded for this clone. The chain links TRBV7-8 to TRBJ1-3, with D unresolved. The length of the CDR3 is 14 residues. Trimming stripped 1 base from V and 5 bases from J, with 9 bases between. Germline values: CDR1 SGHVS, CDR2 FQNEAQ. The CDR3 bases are TGTGCCAGCAGCTTAGTCCGGGAAAGAAACACCATATATTTT. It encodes CASSLVRERNTIYF.

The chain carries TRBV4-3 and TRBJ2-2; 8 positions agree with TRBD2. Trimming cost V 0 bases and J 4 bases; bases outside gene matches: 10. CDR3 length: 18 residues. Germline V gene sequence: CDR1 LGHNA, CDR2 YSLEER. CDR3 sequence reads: CASSQDPQGSGSTGELFF. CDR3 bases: TGCGCCAGCAGCCAAGACCCACAAGGGAGCGGGAGCACCGGGGAGCTGTTTTTT.

This CDR3 is CASSRRGQGAGYTF. The CDR3 DNA is TGTGCCAGTAGTCGAAGGGGACAGGGGGCTGGCTACACCTTC. The chain carries TRBV19 and TRBJ1-2; 12 positions agree with TRBD1. Germline CDR1 LNHDA, CDR2 SQIVND (reference sequence). This CDR3 has 14 residues. The V gene end was trimmed by 5 bases and the J gene end by 7 bases; junction bases not matched to a gene: 5.

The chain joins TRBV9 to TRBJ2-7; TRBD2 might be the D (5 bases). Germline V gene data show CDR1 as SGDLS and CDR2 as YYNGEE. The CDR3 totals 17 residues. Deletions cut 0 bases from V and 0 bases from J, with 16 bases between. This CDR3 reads CASSVGTVGVFSYEQYF. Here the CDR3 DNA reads TGTGCCAGCAGCGTAGGGACTGTAGGCGTTTTCTCCTACGAGCAGTACTTC.

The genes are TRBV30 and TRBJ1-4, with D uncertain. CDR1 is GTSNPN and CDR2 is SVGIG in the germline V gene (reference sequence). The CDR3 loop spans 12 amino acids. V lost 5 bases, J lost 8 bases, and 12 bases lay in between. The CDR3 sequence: CAWAGFREKLFF. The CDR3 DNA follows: TGTGCCTGGGCGGGGTTTCGGGAAAAACTGTTTTTT.

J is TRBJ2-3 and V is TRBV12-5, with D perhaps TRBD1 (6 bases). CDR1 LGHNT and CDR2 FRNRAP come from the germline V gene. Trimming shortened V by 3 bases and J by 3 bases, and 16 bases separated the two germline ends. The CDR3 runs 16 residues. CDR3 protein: CASGFASGQLTDTQYF. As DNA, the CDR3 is TGTGCTAGTGGTTTCGCTTCAGGACAGTTGACAGATACGCAGTATTTT.

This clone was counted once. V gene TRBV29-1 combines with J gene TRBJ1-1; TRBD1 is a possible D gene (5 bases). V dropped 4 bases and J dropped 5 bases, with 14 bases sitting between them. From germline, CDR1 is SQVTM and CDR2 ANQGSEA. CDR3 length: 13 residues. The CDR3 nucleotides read TGCAGCGTTGTGACCCTCCGGGGGACTGAAGCTTTCTTT. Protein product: CSVVTLRGTEAFF.

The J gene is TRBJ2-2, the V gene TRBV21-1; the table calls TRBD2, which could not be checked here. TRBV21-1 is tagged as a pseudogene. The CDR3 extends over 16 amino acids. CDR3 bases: TGTGCCAGCAGCAAAGGTAGGACCGCGGGGGCCGGGGAGCTGTTTTTT. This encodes CASSKGRTAGAGELFF.

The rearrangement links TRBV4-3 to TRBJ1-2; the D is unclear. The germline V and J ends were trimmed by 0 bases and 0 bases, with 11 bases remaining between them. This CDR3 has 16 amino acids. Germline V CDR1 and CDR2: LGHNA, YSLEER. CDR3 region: CASSQDIIRANYGYTF. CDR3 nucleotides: TGCGCCAGCAGCCAAGATATCATACGAGCTAACTATGGCTACACCTTC.

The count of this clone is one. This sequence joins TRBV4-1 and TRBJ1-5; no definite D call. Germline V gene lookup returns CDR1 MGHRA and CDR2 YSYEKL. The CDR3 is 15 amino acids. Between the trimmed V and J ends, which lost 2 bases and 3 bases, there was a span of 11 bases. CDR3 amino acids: CASSQLGRYNQPQHF. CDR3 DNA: TGCGCCAGCAGCCAACTAGGGAGATACAATCAGCCCCAGCATTTT.

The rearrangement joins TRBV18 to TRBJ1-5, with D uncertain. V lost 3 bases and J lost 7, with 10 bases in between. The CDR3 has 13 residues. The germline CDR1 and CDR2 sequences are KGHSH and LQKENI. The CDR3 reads CASSPGREQPQHF. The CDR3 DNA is TGTGCCAGCTCACCCGGGAGGGAACAGCCCCAGCATTTT.

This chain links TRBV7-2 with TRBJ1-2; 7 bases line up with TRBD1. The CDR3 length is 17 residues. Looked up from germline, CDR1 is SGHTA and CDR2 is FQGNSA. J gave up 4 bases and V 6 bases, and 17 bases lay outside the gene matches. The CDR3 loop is CASRPYADRRQIYGYTF. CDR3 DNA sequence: TGTGCCAGCAGACCTTATGCGGACAGGCGTCAAATCTATGGCTACACCTTC. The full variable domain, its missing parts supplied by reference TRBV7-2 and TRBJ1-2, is GAGVSQSPSNKVTEKGKDVELRCDPISGHTALYWYRQSLGQGLEFLIYFQGNSAPDKSGLPSDRFSAERTGGSVSTLTIQRTQQEDSAVYLCASRPYADRRQIYGYTFGSGTRLTVV.